The source of this T cell receptor beta chain is a study of T cells expressing NK-cell markers. About the study: Within the sequenced cohort of eight donors, seven exhibited HCMV seropositivity and one was seronegative.

Using the 5' RACE reads, TCRdb records one entry per CDR3 protein without DNA. The sample's table shows fewer than 300,000 distinct CDR3 sequences. Germline-derived CDR1 and CDR2 are SQVTM and ANQGSEA. The length of the CDR3 is 15 residues. Worth noting for this clonotype: Its antigen is currently unknown.

Study conclusions and caveats: The same clonotypes also predominated in the CD3+CD56-NKG2C+ fraction of several donors.

The origin of this receptor is a woman aged 18 to 75 in good health. Sequencing was performed on blood T cells: a sorted CD56 or NKG2C T cell subset, CD4+ or CD8+ T cells, or bulk PBMC T cells (not recorded which). This chain uses TRBV29-1 with TRBJ2-5; the TCRdb call, TRBD1, lacks DNA for checking. This chain's CDR3 is CSVFGGTGVGETQYF.